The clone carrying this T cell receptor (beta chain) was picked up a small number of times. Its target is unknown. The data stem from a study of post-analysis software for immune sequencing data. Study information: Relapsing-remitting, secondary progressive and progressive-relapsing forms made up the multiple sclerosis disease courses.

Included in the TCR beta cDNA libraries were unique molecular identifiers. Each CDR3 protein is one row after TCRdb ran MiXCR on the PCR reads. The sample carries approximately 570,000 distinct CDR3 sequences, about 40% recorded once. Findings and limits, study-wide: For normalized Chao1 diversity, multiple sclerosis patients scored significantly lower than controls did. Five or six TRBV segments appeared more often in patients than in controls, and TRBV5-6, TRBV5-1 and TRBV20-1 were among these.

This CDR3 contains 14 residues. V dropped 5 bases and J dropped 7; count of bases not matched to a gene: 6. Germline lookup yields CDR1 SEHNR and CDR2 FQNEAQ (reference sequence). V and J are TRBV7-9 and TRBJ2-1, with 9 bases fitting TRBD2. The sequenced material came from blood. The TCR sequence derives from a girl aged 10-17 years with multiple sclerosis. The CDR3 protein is CASSQGLANNEQFF. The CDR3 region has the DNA TGTGCCAGCAGCCAGGGACTAGCTAATAATGAGCAGTTCTTC.